This entry is about one T cell receptor beta chain. What it binds is unknown. This CDR3 comprises 13 residues. The source of the sample is a study of cytomegalovirus exposure and HLA in healthy donors. Regarding the study as a whole: Researchers reported that a few CMV-associated chains were confirmed in vitro as CMV antigen-specific. For most TCR sequences rarity was the rule, although some public TCRs occurred in many donors.

Separate from the approximately 720-subject first cohort was the approximately 130-subject validation cohort, to which the donors belonged. Using immunoSEQ multiplex PCR, the repertoire was profiled, and TCRdb retains in-frame clones only, with some absent. The table records around 120,000 clones, around 85% of them present only once. What was sequenced was PBMCs. This receptor was taken from a young man in good health and CMV-seropositive. The rearrangement joins TRBV7-5 to TRBJ1-1; TRBD1 reflects the table's D call only, with no check against the DNA. TRBV7-5 counts as a pseudogene. The CDR3 reads CVRSLWQNTEAFF. The DNA of the CDR3 is TGTGTCAGAAGCTTATGGCAGAACACTGAAGCTTTCTTT.